Listed below are T cell receptor beta chains from one sample, sequenced in a study of blood T cell repertoires in COVID-19. Using immunoSEQ multiplex PCR, the repertoire was profiled, and TCRdb retains in-frame clones only, with some absent. The profile shows 150,000 to 200,000 clones, approximately 86% of them singletons. Sequenced: peripheral blood. The receptors stem from a man in his 60s with COVID-19, enrolled during active disease. Each CDR3 is given with its conserved first and last residue. Each record gives: D gene, V gene, J gene, clone size, CDR3 protein, CDR3 DNA. A D gene is named only where the DNA matches it firmly. Rows may omit the clone size; those that give it use once, few, many or a size class.

D gene: .
V gene: TRBV2
J gene: TRBJ2-3
clone size: .
CDR3 protein: CASSTSTDTQYF
CDR3 DNA: TGTGCCAGCAGTACTAGCACAGATACGCAGTATTTT

D gene: .
V gene: TRBV7-2
J gene: TRBJ1-5
clone size: .
CDR3 protein: CASSLEGRGLGNQPQHF
CDR3 DNA: TGTGCCAGCAGCTTAGAAGGCCGCGGCCTCGGGAATCAGCCCCAGCATTTT

D gene: .
V gene: TRBV12-3/TRBV12-4
J gene: TRBJ1-1
clone size: .
CDR3 protein: CASSNQPGTSAFF
CDR3 DNA: TGTGCCAGCAGTAACCAGCCTGGGACTAGCGCTTTCTTT

D gene: .
V gene: TRBV3-1/TRBV3-2
J gene: TRBJ2-5
clone size: .
CDR3 protein: CASSQALLGGWMQETQYF
CDR3 DNA: TGTGCCAGCAGCCAAGCTCTACTGGGGGGATGGATGCAAGAGACCCAGTACTTC

D gene: .
V gene: TRBV14
J gene: TRBJ2-7
clone size: .
CDR3 protein: CASSQFGGYEQYF
CDR3 DNA: TGTGCCAGCAGCCAGTTCGGCGGCTACGAGCAGTACTTC

D gene: TRBD1
V gene: TRBV5-5
J gene: TRBJ2-1
clone size: .
CDR3 protein: CASAPWTGKDEQFF
CDR3 DNA: TGTGCCAGCGCCCCCTGGACAGGGAAGGATGAGCAGTTCTTC

D gene: TRBD1
V gene: TRBV19
J gene: TRBJ2-7
clone size: .
CDR3 protein: CASRERTGPEQYF
CDR3 DNA: TGTGCCAGTAGGGAACGGACAGGGCCCGAGCAGTACTTC

D gene: .
V gene: TRBV6-5
J gene: TRBJ1-3
clone size: .
CDR3 protein: CASRFRDKSGTIYF
CDR3 DNA: TGTGCCAGCAGGTTCCGGGACAAATCGGGCACCATATATTTT

D gene: TRBD1
V gene: TRBV7-9
J gene: TRBJ1-4
clone size: .
CDR3 protein: CASSEGQAEKLFF
CDR3 DNA: TGTGCCAGCAGCGAGGGACAGGCAGAAAAACTGTTTTTT

D gene: .
V gene: TRBV19
J gene: TRBJ1-4
clone size: .
CDR3 protein: CASSIEYRRWAF
CDR3 DNA: TGTGCCAGTAGTATAGAGTACAGGCGATGGGCTTTT

D gene: TRBD1
V gene: TRBV7-9
J gene: TRBJ2-6
clone size: .
CDR3 protein: CASSPLTGVKSSGANVLTF
CDR3 DNA: TGTGCCAGCAGCCCTCTTACAGGGGTAAAAAGTTCTGGGGCCAACGTCCTGACTTTC

D gene: .
V gene: TRBV19
J gene: TRBJ2-2
clone size: .
CDR3 protein: CASSTGLAGELFF
CDR3 DNA: TGTGCCAGTAGTACAGGGTTGGCCGGGGAGCTGTTTTTT

D gene: .
V gene: TRBV4-3
J gene: TRBJ1-5
clone size: .
CDR3 protein: CASSQVRNQPQHF
CDR3 DNA: TGCGCCAGCAGCCAAGTCCGGAATCAGCCCCAGCATTTT

D gene: .
V gene: TRBV9
J gene: TRBJ1-6
clone size: .
CDR3 protein: CASSSTPGGGASYNSPLHF
CDR3 DNA: TGTGCCAGCAGCTCAACTCCCGGGGGGGGAGCCTCCTATAATTCACCCCTCCACTTT

D gene: TRBD1
V gene: TRBV29-1
J gene: TRBJ1-2
clone size: .
CDR3 protein: CSTTGGGDYGYTF
CDR3 DNA: TGCAGCACCACAGGGGGAGGGGACTATGGCTACACCTTC

D gene: .
V gene: TRBV19
J gene: TRBJ1-4
clone size: .
CDR3 protein: CASSITSRAEKLFF
CDR3 DNA: TGTGCCAGTAGTATAACAAGCAGGGCTGAAAAACTGTTTTTT

D gene: TRBD1
V gene: TRBV19
J gene: TRBJ1-5
clone size: .
CDR3 protein: CASSPGQGSNQPQHF
CDR3 DNA: TGTGCCAGTAGTCCGGGACAGGGAAGCAATCAGCCCCAGCATTTT

D gene: .
V gene: TRBV5-1
J gene: TRBJ2-1
clone size: few
CDR3 protein: CASSSEVQGNEQFF
CDR3 DNA: TGCGCCAGCAGCTCCGAAGTTCAGGGGAATGAGCAGTTCTTC

D gene: .
V gene: TRBV9
J gene: TRBJ1-1
clone size: .
CDR3 protein: CASSAGAPNTEAFF
CDR3 DNA: TGTGCCAGCAGCGCAGGCGCTCCGAACACTGAAGCTTTCTTT

D gene: TRBD2
V gene: TRBV5-4
J gene: TRBJ2-3
clone size: .
CDR3 protein: CASSKWTSGSTDTQYF
CDR3 DNA: TGTGCCAGCAGCAAATGGACTAGCGGGAGCACAGATACGCAGTATTTT

D gene: TRBD2
V gene: TRBV4-1
J gene: TRBJ2-5
clone size: .
CDR3 protein: CASSHASGRASGETQYF
CDR3 DNA: TGCGCCAGCAGCCACGCTAGCGGGAGGGCTTCGGGGGAGACCCAGTACTTC

D gene: TRBD1
V gene: TRBV7-6
J gene: TRBJ1-6
clone size: .
CDR3 protein: CASSARQGAGSPLHF
CDR3 DNA: TGTGCCAGCAGCGCCCGACAGGGAGCGGGTTCACCCCTCCACTTT

D gene: TRBD1
V gene: TRBV7-7
J gene: TRBJ2-1
clone size: .
CDR3 protein: CASSFGTGNHNEQFF
CDR3 DNA: TGTGCCAGCAGCTTTGGGACAGGGAACCACAATGAGCAGTTCTTC

D gene: TRBD1
V gene: TRBV11-2
J gene: TRBJ1-5
clone size: .
CDR3 protein: CASSRDRGHQPQHF
CDR3 DNA: TGTGCCAGCAGCCGGGACAGGGGGCATCAGCCCCAGCATTTT

D gene: .
V gene: TRBV5-5
J gene: TRBJ2-7
clone size: .
CDR3 protein: CASSLEVSGSYEQYF
CDR3 DNA: TGTGCCAGCAGCTTGGAGGTTAGCGGCTCCTACGAGCAGTACTTC

D gene: .
V gene: TRBV10-2
J gene: TRBJ2-7
clone size: .
CDR3 protein: CASRPTDRYEQYF
CDR3 DNA: TGCGCCAGCAGACCAACTGACAGGTACGAGCAGTACTTC

D gene: .
V gene: TRBV4-1
J gene: TRBJ2-7
clone size: once
CDR3 protein: CASSQEGGAASGPYEQYF
CDR3 DNA: TGCGCCAGCAGCCAGGAAGGGGGTGCGGCTAGCGGACCCTACGAGCAGTACTTC

D gene: .
V gene: TRBV5-1
J gene: TRBJ1-4
clone size: .
CDR3 protein: CASSLTSRGGEKLFF
CDR3 DNA: TGCGCCAGCAGCTTGACCTCTCGGGGGGGCGAAAAACTGTTTTTT

D gene: .
V gene: TRBV5-1
J gene: TRBJ1-4
clone size: .
CDR3 protein: CASSAGPEVEKLFF
CDR3 DNA: TGCGCCAGCAGCGCGGGGCCCGAGGTTGAAAAACTGTTTTTT

D gene: .
V gene: TRBV5-1
J gene: TRBJ2-7
clone size: .
CDR3 protein: CASSLGGDSAYEQYF
CDR3 DNA: TGCGCCAGCAGCTTGGGGGGCGACTCAGCCTACGAGCAGTACTTC

D gene: .
V gene: TRBV5-4
J gene: TRBJ1-1
clone size: .
CDR3 protein: CASSLAGNTEAFF
CDR3 DNA: TGTGCCAGCAGCTTGGCAGGGAACACTGAAGCTTTCTTT

D gene: .
V gene: TRBV28
J gene: TRBJ1-1
clone size: .
CDR3 protein: CASSSGSMNTEAFF
CDR3 DNA: TGTGCCAGCAGCTCGGGGAGTATGAACACTGAAGCTTTCTTT

D gene: TRBD1
V gene: TRBV7-2
J gene: TRBJ1-5
clone size: .
CDR3 protein: CASSLPGGNGQPQHF
CDR3 DNA: TGTGCCAGCAGCTTACCAGGGGGCAATGGTCAGCCCCAGCATTTT

D gene: .
V gene: TRBV4-1
J gene: TRBJ1-1
clone size: .
CDR3 protein: CASSQDVMNTEAFF
CDR3 DNA: TGCGCCAGCAGCCAAGATGTCATGAACACTGAAGCTTTCTTT

D gene: .
V gene: TRBV6-5
J gene: TRBJ1-2
clone size: once
CDR3 protein: CASSPTDSYYGYTF
CDR3 DNA: TGTGCCAGCAGTCCGACCGACTCTTACTATGGCTACACCTTC

D gene: .
V gene: TRBV2
J gene: TRBJ2-7
clone size: .
CDR3 protein: CASSEGAGLYEQYF
CDR3 DNA: TGTGCCAGCAGTGAAGGGGCAGGGCTCTACGAGCAGTACTTC

D gene: .
V gene: TRBV5-1
J gene: TRBJ1-1
clone size: .
CDR3 protein: CASSLREYTEAFF
CDR3 DNA: TGCGCCAGCAGCTTGCGGGAATACACTGAAGCTTTCTTT

D gene: TRBD1
V gene: TRBV7-2
J gene: TRBJ2-7
clone size: .
CDR3 protein: CASSPTGQGTAYEQYF
CDR3 DNA: TGTGCCAGCAGCCCCACGGGACAGGGGACCGCCTACGAGCAGTACTTC

D gene: .
V gene: TRBV14
J gene: TRBJ1-1
clone size: once
CDR3 protein: CASSQEAGARTEAFF
CDR3 DNA: TGTGCCAGCAGCCAAGAAGCAGGGGCGCGGACTGAAGCTTTCTTT

D gene: .
V gene: TRBV21-1
J gene: TRBJ2-3
clone size: .
CDR3 protein: CASSKGTSTDTQYF
CDR3 DNA: TGTGCCAGCAGCAAGGGGACTAGTACAGATACGCAGTATTTT

D gene: .
V gene: TRBV5-1
J gene: TRBJ2-3
clone size: once
CDR3 protein: CASSPGQTRDTQYF
CDR3 DNA: TGCGCCAGCAGCCCAGGACAGACGCGGGATACGCAGTATTTT

D gene: TRBD1
V gene: TRBV5-1
J gene: TRBJ1-1
clone size: .
CDR3 protein: CASSLPGTDNTEAFF
CDR3 DNA: TGCGCCAGCAGCTTGCCCGGGACAGATAACACTGAAGCTTTCTTT

D gene: .
V gene: TRBV11-2
J gene: TRBJ1-3
clone size: few
CDR3 protein: CASSLSISGNTIYF
CDR3 DNA: TGTGCCAGCAGCTTATCCATCTCTGGAAACACCATATATTTT

D gene: TRBD1
V gene: TRBV5-6
J gene: TRBJ1-1
clone size: .
CDR3 protein: CASSYRTGRAFF
CDR3 DNA: TGTGCCAGCAGCTACCGGACAGGGAGAGCTTTCTTT

D gene: TRBD2
V gene: TRBV24-1
J gene: TRBJ2-6
clone size: .
CDR3 protein: CATTPGGFSSSGANVLTF
CDR3 DNA: TGTGCCACCACCCCGGGGGGGTTTAGTTCCTCTGGGGCCAACGTCCTGACTTTC

D gene: TRBD1
V gene: TRBV7-9
J gene: TRBJ1-4
clone size: .
CDR3 protein: CASSIPGQVNEKLFF
CDR3 DNA: TGTGCCAGCAGCATTCCGGGACAGGTTAATGAAAAACTGTTTTTT

D gene: TRBD1
V gene: TRBV10-3
J gene: TRBJ2-1
clone size: .
CDR3 protein: CASSPGTGGGGLYNEQFF
CDR3 DNA: TGTGCCTCGTCTCCCGGGACAGGGGGCGGGGGCCTATACAATGAGCAGTTCTTC

D gene: .
V gene: TRBV12-3/TRBV12-4
J gene: TRBJ2-1
clone size: .
CDR3 protein: CASSPSVDEQFF
CDR3 DNA: TGTGCCAGCAGTCCCTCGGTCGATGAGCAGTTCTTC

D gene: .
V gene: TRBV5-6
J gene: TRBJ2-7
clone size: .
CDR3 protein: CASSLIGQFEQYF
CDR3 DNA: TGTGCCAGCAGCTTGATTGGCCAGTTCGAGCAGTACTTC

D gene: TRBD1
V gene: TRBV6-5
J gene: TRBJ1-2
clone size: .
CDR3 protein: CASSDSGTGRYGYTF
CDR3 DNA: TGTGCCAGCAGTGACTCCGGGACAGGGAGGTATGGCTACACCTTC

D gene: TRBD1
V gene: TRBV28
J gene: TRBJ1-5
clone size: .
CDR3 protein: CASRTVKTGGTQPQHF
CDR3 DNA: TGTGCCAGCAGGACCGTGAAAACAGGGGGAACGCAGCCCCAGCATTTT

D gene: TRBD1
V gene: TRBV11-2
J gene: TRBJ2-7
clone size: .
CDR3 protein: CASSPGGQGAYEQYF
CDR3 DNA: TGTGCCAGCAGCCCAGGGGGACAGGGTGCCTACGAGCAGTACTTC

D gene: .
V gene: TRBV7-9
J gene: TRBJ1-1
clone size: .
CDR3 protein: CASSQRTGTLGTEAFF
CDR3 DNA: TGTGCCAGCAGCCAACGTACAGGGACCTTAGGCACTGAAGCTTTCTTT

D gene: .
V gene: TRBV5-4
J gene: TRBJ1-2
clone size: once
CDR3 protein: CASSPETGSNYGYTF
CDR3 DNA: TGTGCCAGCAGCCCGGAGACAGGCTCTAACTATGGCTACACCTTC

D gene: .
V gene: TRBV11-2
J gene: TRBJ1-1
clone size: .
CDR3 protein: CASSPGMNTEAFF
CDR3 DNA: TGTGCCAGCAGCCCAGGAATGAACACTGAAGCTTTCTTT

D gene: TRBD1
V gene: TRBV7-9
J gene: TRBJ1-2
clone size: .
CDR3 protein: CASRQGAYGYTF
CDR3 DNA: TGTGCCAGCAGGCAGGGGGCCTATGGCTACACCTTC

D gene: .
V gene: TRBV30
J gene: TRBJ1-1
clone size: .
CDR3 protein: CAWKSPQHTEAFF
CDR3 DNA: TGTGCCTGGAAAAGTCCACAGCACACTGAAGCTTTCTTT

D gene: .
V gene: TRBV6-2/TRBV6-3
J gene: TRBJ2-7
clone size: .
CDR3 protein: CASSYSAGVRIEQYF
CDR3 DNA: TGTGCCAGCAGTTACTCGGCCGGGGTACGAATCGAGCAGTACTTC

D gene: .
V gene: TRBV15
J gene: TRBJ2-2
clone size: .
CDR3 protein: CATSREHITGELFF
CDR3 DNA: TGTGCCACCAGCAGAGAGCACATCACCGGGGAGCTGTTTTTT